This T cell receptor (beta chain) was retrieved from a study of regulatory T cells in long-lasting Graves disease. Turning to the study itself: Antithyroid drugs had been taken by newly diagnosed Graves' patients for under 3 months. Findings of the study overall: Compared with new cases, persistent Graves' patients showed reduced TCR diversity.

Looked up from germline, CDR1 is SEHNR and CDR2 is FQNEAQ (reference sequence). This CDR3 region has 15 residues. Deletions cut 2 bases from V and 7 bases from J, with 12 bases between. Time point here: newly diagnosed GD, antithyroid drugs for less than 3 months. TCR sequences were obtained from RNA taken from PBMCs. This clonotype occurred a few times. What it binds is not known. Through Arm-PCR of CDR3 regions and iRepertoire HTBI primers, TCR beta libraries were built. As processed by the authors: Identified segments across samples numbered some 62 TRBV and roughly 15 TRBJ. TCRdb reanalysed the multiplex PCR reads using MiXCR and keeps one entry per CDR3 protein. What appears here as the V and J calls and clone size reflects TCRdb's work, not the paper's. The table has around 330,000 distinct CDR3 sequences, approximately 20% seen once.

The chain employs TRBV7-9 and TRBJ1-6; weak D call: TRBD1 (5 bases). The clonotype originates from a female donor with Graves disease. Source: peripheral blood mononuclear cells (PBMCs), taken at new diagnosis, from a patient treated with antithyroid drugs. The CDR3: CASSLYTGSNSPLHF. CDR3 bases: TGTGCCAGCAGCTTATATACAGGAAGCAATTCACCCCTCCACTTT.